A selection of T cell receptor beta chains follows, all from one sample in a study of cytomegalovirus exposure and HLA in healthy donors. Profiled with immunoSEQ multiplex PCR; TCRdb holds only in-frame clones, not every one. Of about 130,000 clones listed, approximately 8.9% are singletons. Sequencing input: PBMCs. All receptors come from a woman aged 40 to 50 in good health and CMV-seropositive. Each CDR3 is given with its conserved first and last residue. D genes are given only for firm matches. Expanded clones get a size class; other rows say once, few or many, or leave the size out.

clone_size j_call v_call d_call cdr3_aa cdr3_nt
few TRBJ2-5 TRBV5-1 . CASSTDQETQYF TGCGCCAGCAGCACAGATCAAGAGACCCAGTACTTC
few TRBJ1-1 TRBV19 . CASSIQGFEAFF TGTGCCAGTAGTATACAGGGTTTTGAAGCTTTCTTT
. TRBJ1-1 TRBV27 TRBD1 CASRGGQGGTEAFF TGTGCCAGCAGAGGAGGGCAGGGGGGAACTGAAGCTTTCTTT
. TRBJ2-3 TRBV7-9 . CASSPLTGDTQYF TGTGCCAGCAGCCCCCTGACAGGTGATACGCAGTATTTT
few TRBJ2-7 TRBV5-8 TRBD1 CASSLRDRGYHEQYF TGTGCCAGCAGCTTGAGGGACAGGGGGTACCACGAGCAGTACTTC
few TRBJ2-7 TRBV4-1 TRBD1 CASSQEPPTGYSLNEQYF TGCGCCAGCAGCCAAGAGCCCCCGACAGGGTATAGTCTGAACGAGCAGTACTTC
few TRBJ2-1 TRBV5-1 TRBD1 CASSPYLTGANEQFF TGCGCCAGCAGCCCCTATCTAACAGGGGCCAATGAGCAGTTCTTC
. TRBJ1-2 TRBV5-1 TRBD1 CASSFGTGHGYTF TGCGCCAGCAGCTTCGGGACAGGGCATGGCTACACCTTC
. TRBJ1-2 TRBV18 . CASSPDSNYGYTF TGTGCCAGCTCACCGGACAGCAACTATGGCTACACCTTC
. TRBJ1-2 TRBV7-2 TRBD1 CASSLALPGQVAGGYTF TGTGCCAGCAGCTTAGCGCTCCCGGGACAGGTGGCGGGTGGCTACACCTTC
. TRBJ2-1 TRBV7-3 TRBD2 CASSLILAGVNEQFF TGTGCCAGCAGCTTAATCTTAGCGGGGGTGAATGAGCAGTTCTTC
few TRBJ1-2 TRBV27 . CASSFSGYPYEGYTF TGTGCCAGCAGTTTCTCGGGATATCCTTATGAGGGCTACACCTTC
few TRBJ1-1 TRBV5-6 . CASSLETGMNTEAFF TGTGCCAGCAGCTTGGAAACAGGGATGAACACTGAAGCTTTCTTT
. TRBJ2-2 TRBV7-6 TRBD2 CASSPRTSGGYGGELFF TGTGCCAGCAGCCCGCGGACTAGCGGGGGTTACGGCGGGGAGCTGTTTTTT
. TRBJ1-5 TRBV15 TRBD1 CATSSYRGPSLFSNQPQHF TGTGCCACCAGCAGTTACAGGGGACCTTCACTTTTTAGCAATCAGCCCCAGCATTTT
. TRBJ2-3 TRBV29-1 TRBD2 CSARTSGGPTDTQYF TGCAGCGCCCGGACTAGCGGGGGCCCCACAGATACGCAGTATTTT
. TRBJ2-4 TRBV12-5 . CASGLVMSADISTNIQYF TGTGCTAGTGGTTTGGTCATGTCGGCGGACATCTCCACAAACATTCAGTACTTC
few TRBJ1-6 TRBV5-4 . CASSLAELGKGNSPLHF TGTGCCAGCAGCTTGGCCGAATTGGGCAAAGGAAATTCACCCCTCCACTTT
. TRBJ2-1 TRBV19 TRBD1 CASSVLPGTGVRHEQFF TGTGCCAGTAGTGTTCTACCCGGGACAGGGGTAAGGCATGAGCAGTTCTTC
. TRBJ2-1 TRBV29-1 . CSVRAGEVNNEQFF TGCAGCGTGCGTGCAGGGGAAGTAAACAATGAGCAGTTCTTC
. TRBJ2-3 TRBV25-1 . CASSSDSYTQYF TGTGCCAGCAGTTCCGACAGCTATACGCAGTATTTT
. TRBJ1-4 TRBV5-6 . CASSPGAATNEKLFF TGTGCCAGCAGCCCTGGGGCTGCAACTAATGAAAAACTGTTTTTT
. TRBJ2-5 TRBV4-3 TRBD2 CASSRGRTSGGGETQYF TGCGCCAGCAGCCGCGGCCGGACTAGCGGGGGAGGAGAGACCCAGTACTTC
. TRBJ2-2 TRBV7-9 . CARDSQNTGELFF TGTGCCAGGGACAGTCAGAACACCGGGGAGCTGTTTTTT
few TRBJ1-2 TRBV18 . CASSPPDSHGYTF TGTGCCAGCTCACCACCGGACAGCCATGGCTACACCTTC
. TRBJ1-1 TRBV5-1 TRBD1 CASSLATGGAKNTEAFF TGCGCCAGCAGCTTGGCAACAGGGGGCGCGAAGAACACTGAAGCTTTCTTT
few TRBJ2-7 TRBV6-6 TRBD2 CASRPAGISYEQYF TGTGCCAGCCGCCCAGCGGGGATCTCCTACGAGCAGTACTTC
few TRBJ2-2 TRBV7-3 . CASRLDGNPSNTGELFF TGTGCCAGCAGGCTAGACGGAAACCCATCGAACACCGGGGAGCTGTTTTTT
few TRBJ2-7 TRBV2 . CASSVEGFGPYEQYF TGTGCCAGCTCTGTTGAGGGCTTCGGCCCCTACGAGCAGTACTTC
few TRBJ2-2 TRBV6-5 TRBD1 CASSYWTGMTGELFF TGTGCCAGCAGTTACTGGACAGGGATGACCGGGGAGCTGTTTTTT
. TRBJ2-7 TRBV21-1 . CASSRTQGMKQQYF TGTGCCAGCAGCAGAACACAGGGAATGAAGCAGCAGTACTTC
few TRBJ1-5 TRBV29-1 . CSVILGSSNQPQHF TGCAGCGTCATCCTTGGGAGTAGCAATCAGCCCCAGCATTTT
few TRBJ1-2 TRBV6-5 TRBD1 CASRSGGNNYGYTF TGTGCCAGCAGATCAGGGGGGAATAACTATGGCTACACCTTC
. TRBJ2-3 TRBV2 . CASVSTTDTQYF TGTGCCAGCGTCTCTACGACAGATACGCAGTATTTT
few TRBJ2-5 TRBV9 . CASSVAPPETQYF TGTGCCAGCAGCGTAGCCCCCCCGGAGACCCAGTACTTC
few TRBJ1-4 TRBV7-8 . CASSSSGSVNEKLFF TGTGCCAGCAGCTCGTCTGGCAGTGTTAATGAAAAACTGTTTTTT
. TRBJ1-1 TRBV18 . CASSQESNTEAFF TGTGCCAGCTCACAGGAGTCGAACACTGAAGCTTTCTTT
. TRBJ2-5 TRBV5-1 TRBD1 CASSFLGTDEETQYF TGCGCCAGCAGCTTCCTCGGGACAGATGAAGAGACCCAGTACTTC
. TRBJ2-5 TRBV2 . CASDYAQETQYF TGTGCCAGCGACTACGCCCAAGAGACCCAGTACTTC
few TRBJ2-1 TRBV5-6 TRBD2 CASSLGLAGYNEQFF TGTGCCAGCAGCTTGGGCCTAGCGGGGTACAATGAGCAGTTCTTC